This T cell receptor beta chain is drawn from a study of T cells expressing NK-cell markers. On the study more broadly: The TCR beta repertoires were obtained from sorted CD3+CD56+NKG2C+, CD3+CD56+NKG2C- and CD3+CD56-NKG2C+ T cells. Study results and limitations: These clonotypes, the leaders elsewhere, also led the CD3+CD56-NKG2C+ fraction in four donors. Whether expanded NKG2C+ T cell clones were HCMV-specific remained unclear.

Researchers built TCR beta cDNA using 5'RACE template switching with UMIs. Reanalyzing the 5' RACE reads, TCRdb keeps one entry per CDR3 protein, without DNA. Its clone listing holds about 390,000 distinct CDR3 sequences. Comments on this clonotype: No antigen is known for it.

The CDR3 is 15 residues long. Germline V gene lookup returns CDR1 LGHNT and CDR2 FRNRAP. The sequenced material came from blood T cells: a sorted CD56 or NKG2C T cell subset, CD4+ or CD8+ T cells, or bulk PBMC T cells (not recorded which). This TCR was sampled from a woman aged 45-59 years in good health. The gene calls are TRBV12-5 and TRBJ2-1; with no DNA, the TCRdb D assignment of TRBD2 cannot be verified. The CDR3: CASGLLGGAYNEQFF.